These 14 T cell receptor beta chains share one sample of origin, sequenced in a study of regulatory T cells in long-lasting Graves disease. Time point: newly diagnosed GD, antithyroid drugs for less than 3 months. PBMC RNA was the source of the TCR library. According to the study, TCR beta libraries were built with iRepertoire HTBI primers and CDR3-region Arm-PCR. TCRdb processed the multiplex PCR reads anew with MiXCR; each CDR3 protein has one entry. The sample includes 420,000 or so distinct CDR3 sequences, about 15% of them seen just once. This sample was shared with a second study, whose subject was T cells in Graves' hyperthyroidism and ophthalmopathy.

The source was peripheral blood mononuclear cells (PBMCs), collected at new diagnosis, from a patient treated with antithyroid drugs. These receptors originate from a woman under 30 with Graves disease.

This clonotype was detected a few times. This sequence joins TRBV28 and TRBJ1-1; the D is unclear. Deletions cut 2 bases from V and 5 bases from J, with 15 bases between. CDR1 is MDHEN and CDR2 is SYDVKM in the germline V gene. The CDR3 consists of 15 residues. CDR3 bases: TGTGCCAGCAGTTTAGGCGGACTCACAAGGACTGAAGCTTTCTTT. This gives the protein CASSLGGLTRTEAFF.

The gene calls are TRBV28 and TRBJ1-4, with D perhaps TRBD1 (5 bases). V lost 5 bases to trimming and J lost 4 bases, with 14 bases between them. This CDR3 contains 15 residues. Germline V gene sequence: CDR1 MDHEN, CDR2 SYDVKM. The DNA of the CDR3 is TGTGCCAGCAGTCAGAGAGGGGCCCTTAATGAAAAACTGTTTTTT. Translation: CASSQRGALNEKLFF. The entire variable domain, with the rest obtained from reference TRBV28 and TRBJ1-4, is as follows: DVKVTQSSRYLVKRTGEKVFLECVQDMDHENMFWYRQDPGLGLRLIYFSYDVKMKEKGDIPEGYSVSREKKERFSLILESASTNQTSMYLCASSQRGALNEKLFFGSGTQLSVL.

Comments on this clonotype: This may come from a read error, since a much larger clone is one base off. The V and J genes are TRBV20-1 and TRBJ2-3; 7 bases are a match to TRBD1. In germline, CDR1 is DFQATT, CDR2 SNEGSKA (reference sequence). The CDR3 covers 14 residues. DNA of the CDR3: TGCGGTGCTAGAGAGGCAGGGGGATGGAATACGCAGTATTTT. Translation: CGAREAGGWNTQYF.

This rearrangement joins TRBV5-4 to TRBJ2-3; perhaps TRBD2 as D (6 bases). Per germline, CDR1 SGHNT and CDR2 YYREEE (reference sequence). CDR3 length: 16 amino acids. Trimming removed 0 bases at V and 1 base at J, with 12 bases between. This chain's CDR3 is CASSLGSPGGTDTQYF. CDR3 coding DNA: TGTGCCAGCAGCTTGGGATCTCCGGGGGGCACAGATACGCAGTATTTT.

This clonotype was picked up many times. The chain employs TRBV7-3 and TRBJ1-1, with TRBD1 matching over 8 bases. The CDR3 runs to 13 residues. Trimming at V came to 5 bases and at J to 9 bases, leaving 8 bases not matched to a gene. From germline, CDR1 is SGHTA and CDR2 FQGTGA. The CDR3 DNA reads as TGTGCCAGCAGCCAAGAACGGACAGGGAAAGCTTTCTTT. It encodes CASSQERTGKAFF.

This sequence joins TRBV6-2 or TRBV6-3 and TRBJ2-7, with D perhaps matching TRBD2 (5 bases). There are 13 residues in the CDR3. Trimming removed 0 bases at V and 5 bases at J, with 8 bases between. The germline CDR1 and CDR2 sequences are MNHEY and SVGEGT. CDR3 coding DNA: TGTGCCAGCAGTTACTCAGAGGGCGACGAGCAGTACTTC. Its translation is CASSYSEGDEQYF.

This chain uses TRBV18 with TRBJ2-1, with TRBD1 as a possible D gene (5 bases). The CDR3 runs to 15 residues. CDR1 and CDR2 from the germline V gene are KGHSH and LQKENI. Trimming pared 2 bases from V and 7 bases from J, leaving 15 bases between. CDR3 sequence: CASSPMPGFSNEQFF. CDR3 bases: TGTGCCAGCTCACCAATGCCAGGGTTTTCGAATGAGCAGTTCTTC. The full variable domain, rest sourced from reference TRBV18 and TRBJ2-1, is NAGVMQNPRHLVRRRGQEARLRCSPMKGHSHVYWYRQLPEEGLKFMVYLQKENIIDESGMPKERFSAEFPKEGPSILRIQQVVRGDSAAYFCASSPMPGFSNEQFFGPGTRLTVL.

This clonotype was seen at least ten times. The chain couples TRBV20-1 to TRBJ2-7; D not certain. Germline V gene lookup returns CDR1 DFQATT and CDR2 SNEGSKA (reference sequence). The CDR3 has 14 amino acids. Trimming shortened V by 1 base and J by 3 bases, and 13 bases separated the two germline ends. This CDR3 is CSARGSLDGYEQYF. CDR3 nucleotides: TGCAGTGCTAGAGGTAGCCTAGACGGCTACGAGCAGTACTTC.

The genes are TRBV4-3 and TRBJ2-5; TRBD2 might be the D (5 bases). The CDR3 sequence is 13 residues long. Germline V CDR1 and CDR2: LGHNA, YSLEER. V lost 0 bases to trimming and J lost 5 bases, with 7 bases between them. CDR3 DNA sequence: TGCGCCAGCAGCCAAGATGAGGGTGAGACCCAGTACTTC. Translation gives CASSQDEGETQYF.

The chain uses TRBV2 and TRBJ2-5; D not resolved. The CDR3 is 15 residues long. Germline CDR1 is SNHLY and CDR2 is FYNNEI. V was clipped by 5 bases and J by 1 base, with 14 bases between them. For the CDR3, the DNA is TGTGCCAGCAGTTATCGACCCGCAGGCCAAGAGACCCAGTACTTC. It encodes CASSYRPAGQETQYF.

This clonotype was recorded a few times. The junction departs from germline at one end; a sequencing error may be responsible. The chain couples TRBV7-7 to TRBJ2-1, with TRBD2 identical over 7 bases. The V gene's germline CDR1 is SSHAT and CDR2 FNYEAQ (reference sequence). This CDR3 comprises 15 residues. The CDR3 sequence is CASSFREGPYNEQFF. Here the CDR3 DNA reads TGTGCTAGCAGCTTTAGGGAGGGCCCTTACAATGAGCAGTTCTTC.

For this clonotype: This may be a read error, as it is one base from a much larger clone. The chain couples TRBV6-1 to TRBJ2-5, with TRBD1 matching 7 bases. Germline CDR1 is MNHNS and CDR2 is SASEGT. CDR3 size: 14 residues. The CDR3: CAGSEPGQQETQYF. For the CDR3, the DNA is TGTGCCGGCAGTGAACCGGGACAGCAAGAGACCCAGTACTTC.

This clonotype was found many times. The chain joins TRBV2 to TRBJ2-7, with 9 positions matching TRBD1. V lost 5 bases and J lost 7; bases outside the gene matches: 15. CDR1 is SNHLY, CDR2 FYNNEI, per germline. The CDR3 totals 16 residues. The CDR3 sequence: CASSIAPGQGTREQYF. The CDR3 nucleotides are TGTGCCAGCAGTATCGCACCTGGACAGGGGACGAGAGAGCAGTACTTC.

This clonotype came up once. At one end the junction does not follow the germline gene, possibly because of a read error. This chain connects TRBV28 to TRBJ2-1; D ambiguous. Germline V gene lookup returns CDR1 MDHEN and CDR2 SYDVKM. The CDR3 covers 15 residues. CDR3 amino acids: CACSFLTGPHNEQFF. The CDR3 DNA reads as TGTGCCTGCAGTTTTTTGACCGGTCCTCACAATGAGCAGTTCTTC.